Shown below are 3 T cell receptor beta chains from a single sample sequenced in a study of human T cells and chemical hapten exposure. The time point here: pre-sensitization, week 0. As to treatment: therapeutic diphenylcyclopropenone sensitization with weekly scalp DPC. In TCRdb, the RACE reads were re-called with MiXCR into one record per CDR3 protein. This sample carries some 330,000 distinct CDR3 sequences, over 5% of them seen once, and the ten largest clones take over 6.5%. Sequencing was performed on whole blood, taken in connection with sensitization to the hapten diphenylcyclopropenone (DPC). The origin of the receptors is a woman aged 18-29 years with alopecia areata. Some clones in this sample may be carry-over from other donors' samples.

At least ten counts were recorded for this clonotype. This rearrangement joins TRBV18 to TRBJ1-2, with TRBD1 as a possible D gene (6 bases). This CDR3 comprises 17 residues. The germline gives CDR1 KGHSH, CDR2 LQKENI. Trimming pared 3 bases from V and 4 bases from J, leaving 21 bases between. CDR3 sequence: CASSPSSPGQGFYGYTF. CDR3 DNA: TGTGCCAGCTCACCGTCATCTCCGGGACAAGGTTTCTATGGCTACACCTTC. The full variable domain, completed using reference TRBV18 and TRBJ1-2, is NAGVMQNPRHLVRRRGQEARLRCSPMKGHSHVYWYRQLPEEGLKFMVYLQKENIIDESGMPKERFSAEFPKEGPSILRIQQVVRGDSAAYFCASSPSSPGQGFYGYTFGSGTRLTVV.

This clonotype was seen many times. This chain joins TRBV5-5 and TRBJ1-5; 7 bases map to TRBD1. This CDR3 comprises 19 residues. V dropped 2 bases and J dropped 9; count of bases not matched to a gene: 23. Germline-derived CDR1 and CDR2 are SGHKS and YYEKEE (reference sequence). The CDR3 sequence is CASSLKGSGTAVYNWPQHF. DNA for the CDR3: TGTGCCAGCAGCTTAAAAGGATCCGGGACAGCCGTCTATAACTGGCCCCAGCATTTT. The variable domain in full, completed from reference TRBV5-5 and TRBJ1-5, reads DAGVTQSPTHLIKTRGQQVTLRCSPISGHKSVSWYQQVLGQGPQFIFQYYEKEERGRGNFPDRFSARQFPNYSSELNVNALLLGDSALYLCASSLKGSGTAVYNWPQHFGDGTRLSIL.

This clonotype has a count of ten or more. DNA for the CDR3: TGTGCCAGCAGGCGGGGACAGCACAATCAGCCCCAGCATTTT. Protein sequence: CASRRGQHNQPQHF. V gene TRBV6-6 combines with J gene TRBJ1-5; 7 bases map to TRBD1. V lost 6 bases, J lost 3 bases, and 5 bases stayed unmatched. Germline V gene data show CDR1 as MNHNY and CDR2 as SVGAGI (reference sequence). CDR3 length: 14 amino acids.